Listed here are 19 T cell receptor beta chains from one sample, sequenced in a study of response to subunit inactivated influenza vaccine. In TCRdb, the RT-PCR reads were re-called with MiXCR into one record per CDR3 protein. Of roughly 780,000 distinct CDR3 sequences in the sample, approximately 18% were seen once. The sample was PBMCs from blood, taken 5 to 6 days after vaccination. These receptors all stem from a man in his forties or fifties who received an inactivated influenza vaccine.

This clonotype was observed a few times. This chain joins TRBV11-2 and TRBJ2-1; 10 nucleotides agree with TRBD1. Looked up from germline, CDR1 is SGHAT and CDR2 is FQNNGV. V lost 7 bases, J lost 5 bases, and 8 bases stayed unmatched. This CDR3 is built from 15 residues. CDR3 loop: CASNIRDRGNNEQFF. The CDR3 DNA is TGTGCCAGCAACATAAGGGACAGGGGAAACAATGAGCAGTTCTTC. Based on the CDR3 plus reference TRBV11-2 and TRBJ2-1, the full variable domain is EAGVAQSPRYKIIEKRQSVAFWCNPISGHATLYWYQQILGQGPKLLIQFQNNGVVDDSQLPKDRFSAERLKGVDSTLKIQPAKLEDSAVYLCASNIRDRGNNEQFFGPGTRLTVL.

The V gene is TRBV4-3, the J gene TRBJ2-7; 8 nucleotides match TRBD2. Trimming removed 0 bases from V and 7 bases from J; junction bases left unmatched: 14. The CDR3 sequence is 17 residues long. Looked up from germline, CDR1 is LGHNA and CDR2 is YSLEER. CDR3 region: CASSQDSSGGVSSEQYF. CDR3 sequence (DNA): TGCGCCAGCAGCCAAGATTCAAGCGGGGGTGTTTCGAGTGAGCAGTACTTC.

The chain couples TRBV28 to TRBJ2-1; D is ambiguous. Germline loops: CDR1 MDHEN, CDR2 SYDVKM. The V and J ends lost 6 bases and 4 bases respectively, with 10 bases between them. This CDR3 comprises 13 residues. In DNA form, the CDR3 reads TGTGCCAGCAGGGGTGATGCGTACAATGAGCAGTTCTTC. Amino acids: CASRGDAYNEQFF.

This clonotype was recorded a few times. The chain couples TRBV10-3 to TRBJ1-5, with D unresolved. Germline CDR1 and CDR2: ENHRY and SYGVKD. Trimming shortened V by 3 bases and J by 4 bases, and 7 bases separated the two germline ends. This CDR3 has 13 amino acids. CDR3 residues: CAISEGRNQPQHF. DNA of the CDR3: TGTGCCATCAGTGAAGGTCGGAATCAGCCCCAGCATTTT.

The CDR3 DNA sequence: TGTGCCAGCAGTGTTTCGAACACTGAAGCTTTCTTT. Translation gives CASSVSNTEAFF. J is TRBJ1-1 and V is TRBV6-1, with unresolved D. Germline-derived CDR1 and CDR2 are MNHNS and SASEGT. Trimming removed 4 bases at V and 1 base at J, with 4 bases between. This CDR3 comprises 12 residues.

The V call is TRBV6-1, the J call TRBJ1-2, with D unresolved. CDR1 is MNHNS, CDR2 SASEGT, per germline. The CDR3 runs to 14 residues. V was shortened by 3 bases and J by 8 bases, with 16 bases between the two germline ends. The CDR3: CASSDPGLFWGYTF. CDR3 in DNA: TGTGCCAGCAGTGACCCGGGCCTCTTTTGGGGCTACACCTTC.

This clonotype has at least ten counts. The gene calls are TRBV15 and TRBJ2-3; the match to TRBD1 covers 8 bases. Germline values: CDR1 LNHNV, CDR2 YYDKDF (reference sequence). This CDR3 is 16 amino acids long. V was clipped by 2 bases and J by 6 bases; unmatched bases: 10. The CDR3 DNA reads as TGTGCCACCAGCAGATCTCCGACAGGGGATGGGGATACGCAGTATTTT. This codes for CATSRSPTGDGDTQYF.

The chain recombines TRBV29-1 with TRBJ1-2; TRBD1 might be the D (5 bases). V was clipped by 3 bases and J by 3 bases, with 11 bases between them. The CDR3 runs 13 residues. Looked up from germline, CDR1 is SQVTM and CDR2 is ANQGSEA. This chain's CDR3 is CSVDRGRDYGYTF. The CDR3 nucleotides read TGCAGCGTTGATAGGGGACGGGACTATGGCTACACCTTC.

This clonotype was picked up a small number of times. J is TRBJ1-1 and V is TRBV15; 7 positions match TRBD1. Germline V gene lookup returns CDR1 LNHNV and CDR2 YYDKDF (reference sequence). This CDR3 contains 16 residues. V lost 1 base to trimming and J lost 2 bases; unmatched junction nucleotides: 7. CDR3 protein: CATSRGEGTANTEAFF. Written as DNA, the CDR3 is TGTGCCACCAGCAGAGGGGAAGGGACAGCTAACACTGAAGCTTTCTTT.

The rearrangement uses TRBV12-3 or TRBV12-4 and TRBJ2-7; D uncertain. Trimming took 5 bases from V and 0 from J, leaving 14 bases between them. The CDR3 contains 15 residues. CDR3 residues: CASSVGRLYSYEQYF. The CDR3 DNA follows: TGTGCCAGCAGTGTCGGACGGTTATACTCCTACGAGCAGTACTTC.

This clonotype was found many times. The rearrangement joins TRBV9 to TRBJ2-7; 7 nucleotides align to TRBD1. V dropped 3 bases and J dropped 2; count of bases not matched to a gene: 5. CDR1 and CDR2 (germline): SGDLS, YYNGEE. The CDR3 has 14 amino acids. The CDR3, as DNA: TGTGCCAGCAGCGAACGACAGGGAGCCTACGAGCAGTACTTC. Translation: CASSERQGAYEQYF.

The chain employs TRBV12-3 or TRBV12-4 and TRBJ2-7; TRBD2 matches 8 bases. V lost 6 bases, J lost 6 bases, and 10 bases stayed unmatched. The CDR3 extends over 14 amino acids. DNA of the CDR3: TGTGCCAGCAGCCCGACGGGGGGGGGGACCGAGCAGTACTTC. Protein sequence: CASSPTGGGTEQYF.

This clonotype has just a few counts. The V call is TRBV6-2 or TRBV6-3, the J call TRBJ2-4; TRBD1 matches at 7 bases. Trimming cost V 0 bases and J 4 bases; bases outside gene matches: 0. The CDR3 has 14 amino acids. Germline assignment: CDR1 MNHEY and CDR2 SVGEGT. The CDR3 reads CASSYSGQKNIQYF. As DNA, the CDR3 is TGTGCCAGCAGTTACTCGGGACAGAAAAACATTCAGTACTTC.

This clonotype was counted only a few times. The V gene is TRBV29-1, the J gene TRBJ2-3; TRBD1 matches 11 bases. Germline CDR1 and CDR2: SQVTM and ANQGSEA. The CDR3 covers 14 residues. The J segment lost 3 bases and the V segment lost 5 bases, leaving 4 bases of the junction unmatched. The CDR3 coding sequence is TGCAGCGTTTCGGGACAGGGGGTGACAGATACGCAGTATTTT. Translation: CSVSGQGVTDTQYF.

This clonotype was counted a few times. The chain employs TRBV20-1 and TRBJ2-2; D tentatively reads TRBD1 or TRBD2 (7 bases each). CDR1 DFQATT and CDR2 SNEGSKA come from the germline V gene (reference sequence). V was shortened by 2 bases and J by 0 bases, with 10 bases between the two germline ends. There are 15 residues in the CDR3. CDR3 DNA sequence: TGCAGTGCTAGAAGCGGGACAGCGAACACCGGGGAGCTGTTTTTT. Translation gives CSARSGTANTGELFF.

The sample holds a few counts of this clonotype. The chain joins TRBV6-1 to TRBJ2-1; no reliable D call. Germline V gene sequence: CDR1 MNHNS, CDR2 SASEGT. The CDR3 totals 15 residues. V dropped 4 bases and J dropped 0 bases, with 10 bases sitting between them. The chain's CDR3 is CASSVRTDSYNEQFF. The CDR3 bases are TGTGCCAGCAGTGTACGGACGGACTCCTACAATGAGCAGTTCTTC.

V gene TRBV5-1 combines with J gene TRBJ2-2; D is possibly TRBD1 (6 bases). The germline V gene encodes CDR1 SGHRS and CDR2 YFSETQ. V lost 4 bases and J lost 0, with 10 bases in between. There are 15 residues in the CDR3. DNA for the CDR3: TGCGCCAGCAGCATCGGGACAACGAACACCGGGGAGCTGTTTTTT. Amino acids: CASSIGTTNTGELFF.

This clonotype was observed a few times. The gene calls are TRBV5-1 and TRBJ2-2; 11 nucleotides agree with TRBD2. This CDR3 region has 19 residues. The germline CDR1 and CDR2 sequences are SGHRS and YFSETQ. Trimming took 0 bases from V and 4 from J; bases not matched to a gene: 11. CDR3: CASSLAGLAGGRTTGELFF. For the CDR3, the DNA is TGCGCCAGCAGCTTGGCCGGGCTAGCGGGGGGCCGTACCACCGGGGAGCTGTTTTTT.

This clonotype was detected a few times. The CDR3: CSARDIGFGSRNEQFF. In DNA, the CDR3 is TGCAGTGCTAGAGATATAGGATTTGGGTCACGGAATGAGCAGTTCTTC. This chain uses TRBV20-1 with TRBJ2-1; no reliable D call. Germline V lookup: CDR1 DFQATT, CDR2 SNEGSKA (reference sequence). The CDR3 has 16 amino acids. The V end lost 0 bases, the J end lost 7 bases, and 19 bases lay between the germline ends.